This T cell receptor beta chain was obtained from a study of T cells in Graves' hyperthyroidism and ophthalmopathy. Study overall: Before treatment of any kind, peripheral blood was taken at initial diagnosis.

Germline V gene data show CDR1 as KGHDR and CDR2 as SFDVKD. The CDR3 is made up of 12 amino acids. V lost 5 bases to trimming and J lost 7 bases; unmatched junction nucleotides: 1. Study outcomes and limitations: A 13 V-J signature model discriminated ophthalmopathy versus stable hyperthyroidism.

The investigators amplified TCR beta CDR3 regions from RNA transcripts. Primed by the HTBI set, a first-round RT-PCR was run on the TCR CDR3. TCRdb fed the multiplex PCR reads into MiXCR, producing one record per CDR3 protein. The sample has around 440,000 distinct CDR3 sequences; roughly 14% are singletons. Hyperthyroidism patients were newly diagnosed, had disease duration under 2 months, and were aged 18 to 65 years. Orbital computed tomography, thyroid ultrasound, serum thyroxine and TRAb, and clinical symptoms together informed the diagnoses. This clonotype was seen a handful of times. What it binds is unknown.

Material for sequencing was blood. The receptor's source is a woman aged 18 to 35 with Graves' hyperthyroidism. The chain combines TRBV24-1 with TRBJ2-3; 8 bases agree with TRBD2. CDR3 residues: CATSVSGNTQYF. The CDR3 DNA reads as TGTGCCACCAGTGTTAGCGGGAATACGCAGTATTTT.